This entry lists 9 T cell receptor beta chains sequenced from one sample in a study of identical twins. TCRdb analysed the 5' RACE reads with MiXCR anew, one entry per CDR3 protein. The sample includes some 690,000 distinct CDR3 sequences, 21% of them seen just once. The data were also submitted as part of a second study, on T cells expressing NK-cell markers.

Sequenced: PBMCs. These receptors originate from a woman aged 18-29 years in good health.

CDR3 in DNA: TGCAGTGCTCCGGACAGGGGGGGATCACCCCTCCACTTT. Protein: CSAPDRGGSPLHF. This rearrangement joins TRBV20-1 to TRBJ1-6; TRBD1 aligns across 10 bases. With V trimmed by 5 bases and J by 10 bases, 5 bases remained unmatched. Germline loops: CDR1 DFQATT, CDR2 SNEGSKA (reference sequence). The CDR3 length is 13 residues.

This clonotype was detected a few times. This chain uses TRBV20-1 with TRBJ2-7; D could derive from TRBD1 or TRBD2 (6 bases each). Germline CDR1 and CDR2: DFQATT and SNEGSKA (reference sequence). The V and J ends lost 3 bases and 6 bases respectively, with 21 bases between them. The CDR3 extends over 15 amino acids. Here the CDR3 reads CSARTQGGSGLEQYF. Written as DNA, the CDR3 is TGCAGTGCTAGGACACAGGGAGGCTCGGGGCTCGAGCAGTACTTC.

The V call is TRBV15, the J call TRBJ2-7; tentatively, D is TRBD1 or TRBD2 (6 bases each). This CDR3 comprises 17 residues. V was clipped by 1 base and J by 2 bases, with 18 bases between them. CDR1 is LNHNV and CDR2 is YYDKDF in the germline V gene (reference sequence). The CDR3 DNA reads TGTGCCACCAGCAGAGGGGGGGCAGGGGCCTATACCTACGAGCAGTACTTC. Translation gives CATSRGGAGAYTYEQYF. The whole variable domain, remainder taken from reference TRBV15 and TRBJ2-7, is DAMVIQNPRYQVTQFGKPVTLSCSQTLNHNVMYWYQQKSSQAPKLLFHYYDKDFNNEADTPDNFQSRRPNTSFCFLDIRSPGLGDTAMYLCATSRGGAGAYTYEQYFGPGTRLTVT.

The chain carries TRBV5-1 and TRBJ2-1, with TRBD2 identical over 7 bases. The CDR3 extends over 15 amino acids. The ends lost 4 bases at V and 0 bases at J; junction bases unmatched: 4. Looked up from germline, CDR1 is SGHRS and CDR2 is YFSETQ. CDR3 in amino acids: CASSTGGYSYNEQFF. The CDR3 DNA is TGCGCCAGCAGCACGGGGGGTTACTCCTACAATGAGCAGTTCTTC.

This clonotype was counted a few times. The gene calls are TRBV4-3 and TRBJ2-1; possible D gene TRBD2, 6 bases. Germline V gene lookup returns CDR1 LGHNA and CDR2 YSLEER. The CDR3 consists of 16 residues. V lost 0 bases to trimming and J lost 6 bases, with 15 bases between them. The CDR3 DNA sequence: TGCGCCAGCAGCCAAGAGCCCAGGACCGGGGGCAATGAGCAGTTCTTC. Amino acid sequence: CASSQEPRTGGNEQFF.

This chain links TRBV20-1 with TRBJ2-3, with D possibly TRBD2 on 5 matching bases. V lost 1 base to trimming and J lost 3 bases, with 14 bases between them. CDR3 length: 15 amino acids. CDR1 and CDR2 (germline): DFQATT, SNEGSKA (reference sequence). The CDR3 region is CSARGPGRGTDTQYF. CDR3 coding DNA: TGCAGTGCTAGAGGCCCAGGTAGAGGGACAGATACGCAGTATTTT.

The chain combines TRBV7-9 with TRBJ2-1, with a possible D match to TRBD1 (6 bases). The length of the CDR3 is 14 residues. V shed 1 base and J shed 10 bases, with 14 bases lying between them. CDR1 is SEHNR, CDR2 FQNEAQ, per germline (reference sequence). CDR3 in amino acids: CASSLEVGAGEQFF. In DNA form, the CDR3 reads TGTGCCAGCAGCTTAGAGGTGGGGGCCGGGGAGCAGTTCTTC. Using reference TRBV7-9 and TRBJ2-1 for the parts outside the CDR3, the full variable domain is DTGVSQNPRHKITKRGQNVTFRCDPISEHNRLYWYRQTLGQGPEFLTYFQNEAQLEKSRLLSDRFSAERPKGSFSTLEIQRTEQGDSAMYLCASSLEVGAGEQFFGPGTRLTVL.

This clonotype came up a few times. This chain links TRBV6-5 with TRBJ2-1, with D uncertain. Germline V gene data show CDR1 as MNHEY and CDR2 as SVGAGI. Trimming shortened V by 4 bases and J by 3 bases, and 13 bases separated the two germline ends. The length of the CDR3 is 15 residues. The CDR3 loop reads CASSSPRLHYNEQFF. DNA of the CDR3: TGTGCCAGCAGTTCCCCGCGCTTACACTACAATGAGCAGTTCTTC.

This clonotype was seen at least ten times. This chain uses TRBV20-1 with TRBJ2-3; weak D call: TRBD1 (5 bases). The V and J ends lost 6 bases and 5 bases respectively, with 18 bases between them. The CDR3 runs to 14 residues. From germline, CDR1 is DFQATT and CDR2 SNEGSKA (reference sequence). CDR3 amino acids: CSADQGRLEDTQYF. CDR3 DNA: TGCAGTGCCGACCAGGGTCGATTAGAAGATACGCAGTATTTT.